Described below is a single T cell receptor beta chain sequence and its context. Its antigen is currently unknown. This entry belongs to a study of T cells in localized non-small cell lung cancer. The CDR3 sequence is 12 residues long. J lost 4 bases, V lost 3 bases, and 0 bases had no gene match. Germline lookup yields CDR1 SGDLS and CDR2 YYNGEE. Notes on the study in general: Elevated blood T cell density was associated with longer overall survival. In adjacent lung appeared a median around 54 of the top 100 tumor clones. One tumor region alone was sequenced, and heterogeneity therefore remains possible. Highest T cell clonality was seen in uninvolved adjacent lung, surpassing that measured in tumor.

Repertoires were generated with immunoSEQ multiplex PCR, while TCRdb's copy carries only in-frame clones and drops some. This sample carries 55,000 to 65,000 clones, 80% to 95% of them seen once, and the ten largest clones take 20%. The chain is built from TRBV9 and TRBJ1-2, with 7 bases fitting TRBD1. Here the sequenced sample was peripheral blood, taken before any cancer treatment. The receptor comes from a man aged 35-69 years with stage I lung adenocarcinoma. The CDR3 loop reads CASSGDSYGYTF. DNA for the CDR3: TGTGCCAGCAGCGGGGACAGCTATGGCTACACCTTC.